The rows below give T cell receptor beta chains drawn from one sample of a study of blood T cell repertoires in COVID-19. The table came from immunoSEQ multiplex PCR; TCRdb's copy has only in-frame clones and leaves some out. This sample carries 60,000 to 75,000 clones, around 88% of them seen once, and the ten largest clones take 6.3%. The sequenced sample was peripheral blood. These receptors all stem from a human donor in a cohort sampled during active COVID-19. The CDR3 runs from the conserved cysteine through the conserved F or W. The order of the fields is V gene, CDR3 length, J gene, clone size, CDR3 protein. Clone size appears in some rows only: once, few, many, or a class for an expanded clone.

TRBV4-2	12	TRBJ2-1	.	CASSQEAREQFF
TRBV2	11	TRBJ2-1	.	CASSRGNEQFF
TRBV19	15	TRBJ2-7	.	CASSDRDRGFYEQYF
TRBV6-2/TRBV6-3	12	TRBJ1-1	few	CASSTGYTEAFF
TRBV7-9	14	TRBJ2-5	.	CASSLGASGRTQYF
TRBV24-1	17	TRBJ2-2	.	CATSGKPGQANTGELFF
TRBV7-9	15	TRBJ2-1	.	CASIQGSGGYNEQFF
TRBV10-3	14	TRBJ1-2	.	CATTTGGFNYGYTF
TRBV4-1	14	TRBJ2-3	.	CASSQETARDTQYF
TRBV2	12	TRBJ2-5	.	CASSGYGETQYF
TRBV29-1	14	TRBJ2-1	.	CSLQPGLAGGEQFF
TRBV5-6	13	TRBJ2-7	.	CASSFRTDYEQYF
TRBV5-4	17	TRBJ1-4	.	CASSSKTRTGRYEKLFF
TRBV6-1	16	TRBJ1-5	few	CASSERGGVGNQPQHF
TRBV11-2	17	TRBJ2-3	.	CASSLVPLAGGTDTQYF
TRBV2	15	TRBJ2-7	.	CASSGSGDTSYEQYF
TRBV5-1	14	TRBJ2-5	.	CASSLGSGQETQYF
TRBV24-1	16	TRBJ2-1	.	CATSDSSSGREEEQFF
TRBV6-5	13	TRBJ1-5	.	CASSGDSNQPQHF
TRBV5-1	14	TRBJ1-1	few	CASSLEAGRSEAFF
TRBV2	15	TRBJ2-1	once	CASSEWLAGGNEQFF
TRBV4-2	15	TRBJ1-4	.	CASTPTPGGNEKLFF
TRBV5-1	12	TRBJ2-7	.	CASSLNRGEWHF
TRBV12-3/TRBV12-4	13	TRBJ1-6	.	CASSFQANSPLHF
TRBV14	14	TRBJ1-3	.	CASSLRTAGNTIYF
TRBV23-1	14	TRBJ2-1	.	CASSREGAGDEQFF
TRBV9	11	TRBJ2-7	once	CASSVPGGQYF